A single sample is the source of the 26 T cell receptor beta chains below, sequenced in a study of sequential checkpoint blockade in melanoma. Libraries were prepared by immunoSEQ multiplex PCR; TCRdb keeps only in-frame clonotypes and omits some of them. Among 30,000 to 40,000 clones listed, approximately 91% were seen once. The treatment is: randomized to nivolumab then ipilimumab (arm A) or the reverse (arm B). The sample in question was CD8+ T cells sorted from blood (inferred from file names), obtained from a patient given nivolumab and ipilimumab in sequence. Receptors were obtained from a human donor with melanoma.

V and J are TRBV5-1 and TRBJ2-1, with 11 nucleotides matching TRBD2. Germline lookup yields CDR1 SGHRS and CDR2 YFSETQ. The CDR3 is 16 residues long. The V segment lost 3 bases and the J segment 9 bases; nucleotides outside the gene matches: 11. CDR3 in DNA: TGCGCCAGCAGCTCCGGGACTAGCGGTATGGAGGTTGAGCAGTTCTTC. Its protein product is CASSSGTSGMEVEQFF.

V usage is TRBV5-1 and J usage is TRBJ2-1, with 13 bases lining up with TRBD2. The CDR3 has 16 amino acids. The germline V gene has CDR1 SGHRS and CDR2 YFSETQ. Trimming cost V 0 bases and J 7 bases; bases outside gene matches: 4. CDR3 amino acids: CASSLGLAGGSNEQFF. The DNA of the CDR3 is TGCGCCAGCAGCTTGGGACTAGCGGGAGGTTCAAATGAGCAGTTCTTC.

V usage is TRBV27 and J usage is TRBJ2-7; 12 bases align to TRBD1. V lost 5 bases, J lost 6 bases, and 11 bases stayed unmatched. Per germline, CDR1 MNHEY and CDR2 SMNVEV (reference sequence). This CDR3 spans 16 amino acids. The CDR3 bases are TGTGCCAGCAGTCTTATAGGGACAGGGGGCCTTAGCGAGCAGTACTTC. Translating it yields CASSLIGTGGLSEQYF.

CDR3 region: CASSEILAADPNSPLHF. Written as DNA, the CDR3 is TGTGCCAGCAGTGAAATTTTAGCGGCGGATCCTAATTCACCCCTCCACTTT. The rearrangement links TRBV6-1 to TRBJ1-6, with no clear D. The CDR3 sequence is 17 residues long. Germline V CDR1 and CDR2: MNHNS, SASEGT. Trimming removed 2 bases from V and 6 bases from J, with 17 bases in between.

The V and J genes are TRBV29-1 and TRBJ1-2; TRBD1 might be the D (5 bases). The CDR3 totals 14 residues. V lost 4 bases to trimming and J lost 2 bases, with 14 bases between them. The V gene's germline CDR1 is SQVTM and CDR2 ANQGSEA. CDR3 amino acids: CSVVGGIVNYGYTF. The CDR3 nucleotides are TGCAGCGTTGTGGGGGGGATTGTCAACTATGGCTACACCTTC.

CDR3 sequence (DNA): TGTGCCAGTAGTAACCAGGGGGCGGATGGCTACACCTTC. Translated: CASSNQGADGYTF. V is TRBV19 and J is TRBJ1-2, with 8 bases aligning to TRBD1. The CDR3 extends over 13 amino acids. Germline V CDR1 and CDR2: LNHDA, SQIVND (reference sequence). The trim removed 4 bases at V and 6 bases at J, leaving 4 bases unmatched.

The rearrangement links TRBV9 to TRBJ2-1; D is undetermined. CDR3 length: 15 amino acids. With 0 bases removed from V and 4 bases from J, the gap between germline ends came to 11 bases. Germline lookup yields CDR1 SGDLS and CDR2 YYNGEE. This CDR3 reads CASSVGSARYNEQFF. Here the CDR3 DNA reads TGTGCCAGCAGCGTAGGAAGCGCCAGATACAATGAGCAGTTCTTC.

This clone was found once. This chain links TRBV14 with TRBJ2-1, with 8 nucleotides matching TRBD2. CDR3 length equals 21 residues. The V gene's germline CDR1 is SGHDN and CDR2 FVKESK. V shed 4 bases, J shed 0 bases, and the junction held 20 bases outside the gene matches. The CDR3 DNA reads TGTGCCAGCAGCCCGGATAACAGGGCTCGTAGCGGGATCGCCTCCTACAATGAGCAGTTCTTC. It is translated as CASSPDNRARSGIASYNEQFF.

This chain uses TRBV19 with TRBJ2-2; 14 bases fit TRBD2. This CDR3 has 14 residues. V dropped 5 bases and J dropped 9; count of bases not matched to a gene: 2. Germline CDR1 reads LNHDA; CDR2 reads SQIVND (reference sequence). CDR3 coding DNA: TGTGCCAGTAGTTGGACTAGCGGGAGGTGGGAGCTGTTTTTT. Translated: CASSWTSGRWELFF.

In this sample, this clone turned up once. The chain links TRBV30 to TRBJ2-1; D remains unclear. V dropped 0 bases and J dropped 9 bases, with 12 bases sitting between them. This CDR3 has 13 amino acids. Germline CDR1 and CDR2: GTSNPN and SVGIG (reference sequence). CDR3 loop: CAWSVLSYGEQFF. The CDR3 DNA follows: TGTGCCTGGAGTGTTCTCTCGTACGGTGAGCAGTTCTTC.

This clone was seen once. This rearrangement joins TRBV7-6 to TRBJ2-1, with 9 bases aligning to TRBD1. The CDR3 runs 14 residues. The germline CDR1 and CDR2 sequences are SGHVS and FNYEAQ. V trimming: 5 bases; J trimming: 7 bases; junction bases outside the gene matches: 6. The CDR3: CASSLRTGENEQFF. The CDR3 nucleotides read TGTGCCAGCAGCCTACGGACAGGGGAAAATGAGCAGTTCTTC.

The chain couples TRBV5-1 to TRBJ1-6, with D possibly being TRBD1 (6 bases). Germline V gene sequence: CDR1 SGHRS, CDR2 YFSETQ. The length of the CDR3 is 14 residues. V gave up 4 bases and J gave up 14 bases, with 19 bases separating them. The CDR3 loop reads CASSQTITDRALHF. The CDR3 bases are TGCGCCAGCAGCCAGACTATAACGGACAGAGCCCTCCACTTT.

The rearrangement links TRBV6-5 to TRBJ2-7, with 7 bases identical to TRBD1. V lost 6 bases, J lost 5 bases, and 10 bases stayed unmatched. Germline lookup yields CDR1 MNHEY and CDR2 SVGAGI. The CDR3 is 14 amino acids. The CDR3 coding sequence is TGTGCCAGCAGGTCCCTACAGGGGCCGCACGAGCAGTACTTC. This encodes CASRSLQGPHEQYF.

The CDR3 DNA follows: TGCGCCAGCAGCCCCGTCGCAGGGGCTCAGCCCCAGCATTTT. It is translated as CASSPVAGAQPQHF. The rearrangement links TRBV4-1 to TRBJ1-5; D perhaps matches TRBD1 (6 bases). Germline V lookup: CDR1 MGHRA, CDR2 YSYEKL. The CDR3 length is 14 residues. Trimming removed 4 bases at V and 6 bases at J, with 13 bases between.

This chain links TRBV5-8 with TRBJ1-2, with 11 bases aligning to TRBD1. CDR1 and CDR2 from the germline V gene are SGHTS and YDEGEE. The CDR3 is 17 residues long. V shed 4 bases and J 4 bases; nucleotides not matched to a gene: 12. The CDR3 coding sequence is TGTGCCAGCAGCCCCTGGACAGGGGGCGCAATGGCCTATGGCTACACCTTC. Its translation is CASSPWTGGAMAYGYTF.

This clone was found once. The J gene is TRBJ1-1, the V gene TRBV1. TRBV1 is a listed pseudogene. The CDR3 loop spans 16 amino acids. The CDR3 sequence is CTSSQDSRVMNTEAFF. CDR3 coding DNA: TGCACCAGCAGCCAAGATTCTCGGGTGATGAACACTGAAGCTTTCTTT.

The chain joins TRBV5-5 to TRBJ1-1; D unclear. Trimming stripped 0 bases from V and 2 bases from J, with 14 bases between. The germline V gene encodes CDR1 SGHKS and CDR2 YYEKEE (reference sequence). This CDR3 has 16 residues. In DNA form, the CDR3 reads TGTGCCAGCAGCTTGGGTACAGTTTTGGTTAACACTGAAGCTTTCTTT. Its protein is CASSLGTVLVNTEAFF.

The J gene is TRBJ2-1, the V gene TRBV5-1; 13 positions match TRBD2. V trimming: 4 bases; J trimming: 4 bases; junction bases outside the gene matches: 8. CDR3 length equals 17 residues. The germline V gene has CDR1 SGHRS and CDR2 YFSETQ. The CDR3 sequence: CASSGTSGRASYNEQFF. CDR3 DNA sequence: TGCGCCAGCAGCGGAACTAGCGGGAGGGCCTCGTACAATGAGCAGTTCTTC. Together with reference TRBV5-1 and TRBJ2-1, the CDR3 gives the full variable domain: KAGVTQTPRYLIKTRGQQVTLSCSPISGHRSVSWYQQTPGQGLQFLFEYFSETQRNKGNFPGRFSGRQFSNSRSEMNVSTLELGDSALYLCASSGTSGRASYNEQFFGPGTRLTVL.

This chain uses TRBV25-1 with TRBJ2-5; tentative D call: TRBD2 (5 bases). The CDR3 is made up of 12 amino acids. From germline, CDR1 is MGHDK and CDR2 SYGVNS. This chain's CDR3 is CAWGVNQETQYF. The DNA of the CDR3 is TGTGCGTGGGGAGTAAACCAAGAGACCCAGTACTTC.

The chain carries TRBV11-3 and TRBJ2-3; 8 bases are a match to TRBD2. The CDR3 runs to 16 residues. The V segment lost 5 bases and the J segment 5 bases; nucleotides outside the gene matches: 12. The germline gives CDR1 SGHNT, CDR2 YENEEA. The CDR3 DNA is TGTGCCAGCAGCACCCGAGGTAGCGGGACTGTAGATACGCAGTATTTT. Protein sequence: CASSTRGSGTVDTQYF.

V is TRBV27 and J is TRBJ2-7, with 8 bases aligning to TRBD1. Looked up from germline, CDR1 is MNHEY and CDR2 is SMNVEV (reference sequence). With 5 bases clipped from V and 3 bases from J, the junction kept 15 bases outside the gene matches. The CDR3 loop spans 17 amino acids. Here the CDR3 reads CASSPLQRQGSSYEQYV. DNA of the CDR3: TGTGCCAGCAGTCCCCTCCAACGACAGGGGTCGAGCTACGAGCAGTACGTC.

The chain combines TRBV7-9 with TRBJ2-7, with D maybe TRBD2 (6 bases). Germline-derived CDR1 and CDR2 are SEHNR and FQNEAQ (reference sequence). The CDR3 runs 16 residues. V lost 1 base and J lost 2, with 15 bases in between. The CDR3 protein is CASSLGGGSGTYEQYF. The CDR3 nucleotides read TGTGCCAGCAGCTTAGGAGGTGGTAGCGGAACCTACGAGCAGTACTTC.

This sequence joins TRBV28 and TRBJ1-1, with D possibly TRBD1 on 6 matching bases. The CDR3 has 15 residues. V was pared by 0 bases and J by 3 bases, with 11 bases between. Germline V CDR1 and CDR2: MDHEN, SYDVKM. This CDR3 is CASSLWGAKHTEAFF. In nucleotides, the CDR3 is TGTGCCAGCAGTTTATGGGGGGCCAAACACACTGAAGCTTTCTTT.

The chain joins TRBV9 to TRBJ1-1; maybe TRBD1 (6 bases). V shed 0 bases and J shed 2 bases, with 8 bases lying between them. CDR3 size: 14 residues. Germline CDR1 and CDR2: SGDLS and YYNGEE. CDR3 protein: CASSVGGTNTEAFF. The CDR3 DNA sequence: TGTGCCAGCAGCGTAGGGGGGACAAACACTGAAGCTTTCTTT.

Here the CDR3 reads CAISESHLVDGYTF. For the CDR3, the DNA is TGTGCCATCAGTGAGTCCCACTTAGTGGATGGCTACACCTTC. The chain joins TRBV10-3 to TRBJ1-2; D gene ambiguous. Trimming pared 0 bases from V and 6 bases from J, leaving 11 bases between. In germline, CDR1 is ENHRY, CDR2 SYGVKD. The CDR3 has 14 amino acids.

The chain couples TRBV7-6 to TRBJ2-1; 7 bases map to TRBD2. This CDR3 region has 15 residues. Germline CDR1 and CDR2: SGHVS and FNYEAQ. J lost 0 bases, V lost 5 bases, and 4 bases had no gene match. The CDR3 reads CASSPLADSYNEQFF. For the CDR3, the DNA is TGTGCCAGCAGCCCGCTAGCGGACTCCTACAATGAGCAGTTCTTC.